These 11 T cell receptor beta chains originate from one sample sequenced in a study of shared clonotypes between healthy human individuals. TCRdb's table, derived via immunoSEQ multiplex PCR, lists solely in-frame clones and lacks some. The sample shows fewer than 1.8 million clones, around 98.5% of them seen only once. The sequenced sample consisted of naive CD4+ T cells sorted from blood. The subset is: CD45RA+ positively selected. The source is a man younger than 45 in good health.

The genes are TRBV9 and TRBJ1-4, with 7 bases identical to TRBD1. CDR1 is SGDLS and CDR2 is YYNGEE in the germline V gene. CDR3 length: 15 amino acids. V was clipped by 3 bases and J by 4 bases; unmatched bases: 6. CDR3 sequence reads: CASSAGRQGNEKLFF. The CDR3 nucleotides are TGTGCCAGCAGCGCAGGGAGACAGGGTAATGAAAAACTGTTTTTT.

This sequence joins TRBV25-1 and TRBJ2-2; D unclear. The CDR3 is 14 residues long. V was pared by 0 bases and J by 8 bases, with 10 bases between. CDR1 MGHDK and CDR2 SYGVNS come from the germline V gene. The CDR3 DNA reads as TGTGCCAGCAGTGAATATCCGGGTTTGGGGGAGCTGTTTTTT. It specifies CASSEYPGLGELFF.

Details on this clone: Additional DNA sequences in this sample encode the identical CDR3. This chain joins TRBV18 and TRBJ2-7; maybe TRBD1 (6 bases). The CDR3 length is 13 residues. Per the germline V gene, CDR1 is KGHSH and CDR2 is LQKENI. V was shortened by 2 bases and J by 4 bases, with 9 bases between the two germline ends. The CDR3: CASSPTGIYEQYF. As DNA, the CDR3 is TGTGCCAGCTCACCAACAGGGATTTACGAGCAGTACTTC.

This clone was detected only once. This rearrangement joins TRBV15 to TRBJ1-4; TRBD1 matches 11 bases. V shed 0 bases, J shed 3 bases, and the junction held 9 bases outside the gene matches. The CDR3 is 19 amino acids. Per the germline V gene, CDR1 is LNHNV and CDR2 is YYDKDF (reference sequence). CDR3 protein: CATSRDTTGQGAPNEKLFF. The CDR3 region has the DNA TGTGCCACCAGCAGAGACACAACTGGACAGGGGGCCCCTAATGAAAAACTGTTTTTT.

The chain is built from TRBV6-5 and TRBJ1-1, with D possibly being TRBD1 (6 bases). Trimming cost V 4 bases and J 4 bases, with 13 bases left between them. Germline V gives CDR1 MNHEY, CDR2 SVGAGI. The CDR3 is 14 amino acids. CDR3 sequence reads: CASSFARDTTEAFF. CDR3 sequence (DNA): TGTGCCAGCAGTTTCGCCCGGGACACCACTGAAGCTTTCTTT.

The chain joins TRBV7-9 to TRBJ2-3; tentative D call: TRBD2 (5 bases). CDR1 SEHNR and CDR2 FQNEAQ come from the germline V gene (reference sequence). The CDR3 has 14 residues. Deletions cut 4 bases from V and 1 base from J, with 9 bases between. The DNA for the CDR3 is TGTGCCAGCAGCTACGGAGGCGGCACAGATACGCAGTATTTT. Its protein is CASSYGGGTDTQYF.

The gene calls are TRBV19 and TRBJ2-7; 9 bases match TRBD2. The length of the CDR3 is 15 residues. Germline CDR1 reads LNHDA; CDR2 reads SQIVND (reference sequence). V was clipped by 3 bases and J by 6 bases; unmatched bases: 9. DNA of the CDR3: TGTGCCAGTAGTATGACTCGACTAGCGGCATCCGAGCAGTACTTC. Its protein is CASSMTRLAASEQYF. Full variable domain (rest looked up from reference TRBV19 and TRBJ2-7): DGGITQSPKYLFRKEGQNVTLSCEQNLNHDAMYWYRQDPGQGLRLIYYSQIVNDFQKGDIAEGYSVSREKKESFPLTVTSAQKNPTAFYLCASSMTRLAASEQYFGPGTRLTVT.

The chain carries TRBV19 and TRBJ1-5; D possibly corresponds to TRBD1 (5 bases). With 7 bases removed from V and 9 bases from J, the gap between germline ends came to 19 bases. The CDR3 contains 14 residues. Per the germline V gene, CDR1 is LNHDA and CDR2 is SQIVND (reference sequence). The CDR3 DNA follows: TGTGCCAGTATCCCCCGGGACCGGGAAAGGCCCCAGCATTTT. Protein product: CASIPRDRERPQHF.

This clone was found once. The chain links TRBV28 to TRBJ2-1; TRBD1 is a possible D gene (5 bases). CDR3 length equals 13 residues. V lost 6 bases, J lost 6 bases, and 12 bases lay in between. Per the germline V gene, CDR1 is MDHEN and CDR2 is SYDVKM. In DNA form, the CDR3 reads TGTGCCAGCAGCCCCGGGCAGGGCAATGAGCAGTTCTTC. Translating it yields CASSPGQGNEQFF.

The V gene is TRBV10-1, the J gene TRBJ2-3; TRBD2 agrees at 9 bases. Germline loops: CDR1 WNHNN, CDR2 SYGVQD (reference sequence). This CDR3 is built from 15 residues. Germline trimming cut 5 bases from V and 2 bases from J; bases unmatched to any gene: 5. The CDR3 nucleotides are TGCGCCAGCAGTCTGACTAGCGGCTCCACAGATACGCAGTATTTT. This translates into CASSLTSGSTDTQYF.

V and J are TRBV5-5 and TRBJ1-5; 10 bases match TRBD1. Per germline, CDR1 SGHKS and CDR2 YYEKEE (reference sequence). After removal of 0 bases from V and 4 bases from J, the junction contained 10 bases not matched to a gene. The length of the CDR3 is 18 residues. This CDR3 reads CASSLGEPDRGFNQPQHF. The CDR3 bases are TGTGCCAGCAGCTTGGGAGAGCCGGACAGGGGGTTTAATCAGCCCCAGCATTTT.